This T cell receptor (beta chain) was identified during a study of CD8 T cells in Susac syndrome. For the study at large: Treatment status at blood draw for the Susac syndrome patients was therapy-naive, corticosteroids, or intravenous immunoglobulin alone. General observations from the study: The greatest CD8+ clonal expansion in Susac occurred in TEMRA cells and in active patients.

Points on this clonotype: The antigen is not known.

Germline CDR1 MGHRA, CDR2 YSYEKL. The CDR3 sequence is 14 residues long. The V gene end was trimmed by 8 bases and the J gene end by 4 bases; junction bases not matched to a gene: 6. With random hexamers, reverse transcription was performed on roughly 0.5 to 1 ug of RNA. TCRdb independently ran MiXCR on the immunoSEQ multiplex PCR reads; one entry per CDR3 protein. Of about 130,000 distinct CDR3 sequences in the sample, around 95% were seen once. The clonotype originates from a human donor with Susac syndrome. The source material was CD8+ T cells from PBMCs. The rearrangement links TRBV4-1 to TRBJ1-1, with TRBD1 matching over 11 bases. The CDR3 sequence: CASYTGQGATEAFF. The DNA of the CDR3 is TGCGCCAGCTACACCGGACAGGGGGCCACTGAAGCTTTCTTT.